The sequence of this T cell receptor (beta chain) was determined in a study of OX40 agonist ivuxolimab in advanced cancers. Study results and limitations: Low normalized T-cell clonal expansion was additionally recorded for some nonresponders. Both blood CD4+ and CD8+ T cells showed clonal growth by week 6 at 0.1 to 3.0 mg/kg.

V was pared by 5 bases and J by 5 bases, with 9 bases of the junction left unmatched. CDR1 is SGHVS and CDR2 is FQNEAQ in the germline V gene. The CDR3 is made up of 16 amino acids. This clone appeared once. The target antigen is unknown. Method: immunoSEQ multiplex PCR; TCRdb's copy keeps in-frame clones and lacks some. The sample lists around 140,000 clones, around nine tenths occurring once. This chain uses TRBV7-8 with TRBJ1-6; 7 bases line up with TRBD1. The sequence was collected from an adult with an advanced solid tumor such as melanoma, head and neck, liver or kidney cancer. Specimen: CD4+ or CD8+ T cells sorted from blood, collected in a trial of the OX40 agonist ivuxolimab. As DNA, the CDR3 is TGTGCCAGCAGCCCGAGGACAGGCTTCGATAATTCACCCCTCCACTTT. This sequence encodes CASSPRTGFDNSPLHF.